The 21 T cell receptor beta chains below were found in one sample sequenced in a study of T cells in localized non-small cell lung cancer. Sequencing was performed with immunoSEQ multiplex PCR; in TCRdb, only in-frame clones are kept and a portion is missing. This sample has roughly 72,000 clones, with approximately 80% found just once. Sequencing was performed on peripheral blood, taken before any cancer treatment. The receptor set was obtained from a female donor older than 55 with stage I lung adenocarcinoma.

The V call is TRBV25-1, the J call TRBJ1-1; perhaps TRBD1 as D (5 bases). The CDR3 is 15 residues long. Trimming removed 6 bases at V and 5 bases at J, with 19 bases between. Germline V gives CDR1 MGHDK, CDR2 SYGVNS. The DNA of the CDR3 is TGTGCCAGCAGCACTAATTTGGGGGGGAGGACTGAAGCTTTCTTT. Translation: CASSTNLGGRTEAFF.

The chain has TRBV7-8 and TRBJ1-3; D is possibly TRBD1 (5 bases). The CDR3 is made up of 14 amino acids. V lost 1 base to trimming and J lost 7 bases, with 11 bases between them. CDR1 is SGHVS, CDR2 FQNEAQ, per germline. CDR3 loop: CASSLDRGANTIYF. Here the CDR3 DNA reads TGTGCCAGCAGCTTAGATCGCGGGGCTAACACCATATATTTT.

The V and J genes are TRBV27 and TRBJ1-5, with TRBD1 identical over 7 bases. The germline V gene has CDR1 MNHEY and CDR2 SMNVEV (reference sequence). The CDR3 has 14 residues. Losses at the gene ends were 6 bases for V and 2 bases for J; bases not matched to a gene: 4. The CDR3 region has the DNA TGTGCCAGCAGCCACGGACAGGGCAATCAGCCCCAGCATTTT. This gives the protein CASSHGQGNQPQHF.

This sequence joins TRBV7-2 and TRBJ1-6; D remains unclear. CDR1 is SGHTA, CDR2 FQGNSA, per germline. The CDR3 is 15 residues long. V lost 4 bases to trimming and J lost 7 bases, with 14 bases between them. CDR3 sequence (DNA): TGTGCCAGCAGCTCTTTGGGGAGGGCGAATTCACCCCTCCACTTT. Translating gives CASSSLGRANSPLHF.

Points on this clone: This specimen includes other DNA sequences encoding the same CDR3. The CDR3 spells CASSVGGPNSNQPQHF. In DNA form, the CDR3 reads TGTGCCAGCAGCGTAGGAGGACCGAATAGCAATCAGCCCCAGCATTTT. The chain has TRBV9 and TRBJ1-5, with D unclear. The CDR3 covers 16 residues. Germline V gives CDR1 SGDLS, CDR2 YYNGEE. V was shortened by 0 bases and J by 0 bases, with 10 bases between the two germline ends.

V gene TRBV9 combines with J gene TRBJ1-1; D gene unclear. From germline, CDR1 is SGDLS and CDR2 YYNGEE. The V and J ends lost 3 bases and 7 bases respectively, with 13 bases between them. The length of the CDR3 is 13 residues. The chain's CDR3 is CASSASVSGEAFF. Written as DNA, the CDR3 is TGTGCCAGCAGCGCGTCAGTCTCCGGTGAAGCTTTCTTT.

V and J are TRBV28 and TRBJ2-7; D is unclear. Per germline, CDR1 MDHEN and CDR2 SYDVKM. Trimming cost V 6 bases and J 6 bases, with 15 bases left between them. The CDR3 consists of 13 residues. The CDR3: CASSSLPRREQYF. The DNA of the CDR3 is TGTGCCAGCAGCTCCCTGCCCCGTCGCGAGCAGTACTTC.

The chain joins TRBV15 to TRBJ1-1; 10 bases fit TRBD1. V shed 0 bases and J 4 bases; nucleotides not matched to a gene: 5. CDR1 LNHNV and CDR2 YYDKDF come from the germline V gene (reference sequence). This CDR3 region has 16 residues. The CDR3 region is CATSRDWGQGSTEAFF. The CDR3 bases are TGTGCCACCAGCAGAGATTGGGGACAGGGGTCCACTGAAGCTTTCTTT.

The chain combines TRBV5-6 with TRBJ1-5, with 7 bases identical to TRBD1. The CDR3 is 16 amino acids. V lost 4 bases to trimming and J lost 0 bases; unmatched junction nucleotides: 7. Germline CDR1 SGHDT, CDR2 YYEEEE. The CDR3 region is CASSGTGQYSNQPQHF. CDR3 DNA sequence: TGTGCCAGCAGCGGCACGGGACAGTATAGCAATCAGCCCCAGCATTTT.

The V and J genes are TRBV9 and TRBJ2-3, with a tentative D call TRBD2 (6 bases). The CDR3 runs to 14 residues. Germline V gives CDR1 SGDLS, CDR2 YYNGEE. With 2 bases removed from V and 4 bases from J, the gap between germline ends came to 11 bases. The CDR3 bases are TGTGCCAGCAGCGTGGAGTGGGGGGCAGATACGCAGTATTTT. Translating it yields CASSVEWGADTQYF.

J is TRBJ2-7 and V is TRBV18; D might be TRBD1 (6 bases). Germline assignment: CDR1 KGHSH and CDR2 LQKENI. The CDR3 runs 15 residues. V lost 2 bases and J 0 bases, leaving 11 bases between the germline ends. The DNA of the CDR3 is TGTGCCAGCTCACCAGGACAGTCCGCCTCCTACGAGCAGTACTTC. Its translation: CASSPGQSASYEQYF.

This clone was seen just once. The chain joins TRBV5-6 to TRBJ2-5; 11 nucleotides agree with TRBD2. The V segment lost 0 bases and the J segment 4 bases; nucleotides outside the gene matches: 11. The germline gives CDR1 SGHDT, CDR2 YYEEEE. The CDR3 spans 18 residues. The CDR3 sequence is CASSLVRLAGGRGETQYF. Written as DNA, the CDR3 is TGTGCCAGCAGCTTGGTTAGGCTAGCGGGAGGCCGGGGAGAGACCCAGTACTTC.

The rearrangement joins TRBV5-1 to TRBJ1-1, with a possible D match to TRBD1 (5 bases). The V gene lost 1 base and the J gene lost 4 bases, with 11 bases spanning the gap. CDR1 SGHRS and CDR2 YFSETQ come from the germline V gene. The CDR3 covers 14 residues. CDR3 coding DNA: TGCGCCAGCAGCTTGTCGGCAGGGACCACTGAAGCTTTCTTT. The encoded protein is CASSLSAGTTEAFF.

This chain connects TRBV7-2 to TRBJ2-3, with TRBD2 identical over 10 bases. J was trimmed by 1 base and V by 5 bases; bases with no gene match: 3. The CDR3 is 15 amino acids. Germline lookup yields CDR1 SGHTA and CDR2 FQGNSA. For the CDR3, the DNA is TGTGCCAGCAGCCCTAGCGGGGGCCGCACAGATACGCAGTATTTT. Protein sequence: CASSPSGGRTDTQYF.

This chain links TRBV7-2 with TRBJ2-7; D is uncertain. CDR3 length: 11 amino acids. Germline CDR1 and CDR2: SGHTA and FQGNSA. With 5 bases removed from V and 3 bases from J, the gap between germline ends came to 5 bases. The CDR3 sequence: CASSPIYEQYF. CDR3 nucleotides: TGTGCCAGCAGCCCAATCTACGAGCAGTACTTC. Supplemented by reference TRBV7-2 and TRBJ2-7, the full variable domain reads GAGVSQSPSNKVTEKGKDVELRCDPISGHTALYWYRQSLGQGLEFLIYFQGNSAPDKSGLPSDRFSAERTGGSVSTLTIQRTQQEDSAVYLCASSPIYEQYFGPGTRLTVT.

J is TRBJ1-3 and V is TRBV5-5; D remains ambiguous. The germline V and J ends were trimmed by 4 bases and 0 bases, with 11 bases remaining between them. Germline assignment: CDR1 SGHKS and CDR2 YYEKEE (reference sequence). The CDR3 length is 15 residues. The CDR3 spells CASSPGPFSGNTIYF. In DNA form, the CDR3 reads TGTGCCAGCAGCCCTGGACCGTTCTCTGGAAACACCATATATTTT.

The chain recombines TRBV2 with TRBJ1-4; unclear D gene. The ends were cut back, 1 base at V and 6 bases at J, with 9 bases in the middle. The CDR3 has 14 amino acids. CDR1 is SNHLY, CDR2 FYNNEI, per germline. Written as DNA, the CDR3 is TGTGCCAGCAGTGAAGTAGGGTTTGATGAAAAACTGTTTTTT. Translated: CASSEVGFDEKLFF.

The chain combines TRBV4-3 with TRBJ2-3, with 7 bases matching TRBD2. The germline V gene encodes CDR1 LGHNA and CDR2 YSLEER. The CDR3 runs 15 residues. Trimming removed 0 bases from V and 6 bases from J; junction bases left unmatched: 6. The chain's CDR3 is CASSQEGGSMDTQYF. As DNA, the CDR3 is TGCGCCAGCAGCCAAGAGGGGGGGTCTATGGATACGCAGTATTTT.

The genes are TRBV15 and TRBJ2-7, with D hard to call. The CDR3 is made up of 13 amino acids. V was trimmed by 6 bases and J by 3 bases, leaving 12 bases between them. The germline V gene has CDR1 LNHNV and CDR2 YYDKDF (reference sequence). The CDR3 DNA reads TGTGCCACCAGAAAGGGCCTAGACTACGAGCAGTACTTC. Amino acid sequence: CATRKGLDYEQYF.

CDR3 in amino acids: CASSPPRGTRLYEQYF. The CDR3 region has the DNA TGTGCCAGCAGCCCCCCGAGGGGGACAAGGCTCTACGAGCAGTACTTC. The rearrangement joins TRBV11-2 to TRBJ2-7; maybe TRBD1 (6 bases). CDR3 length equals 16 residues. The ends were cut back, 5 bases at V and 3 bases at J, with 20 bases in the middle. Per the germline V gene, CDR1 is SGHAT and CDR2 is FQNNGV.

V and J are TRBV5-1 and TRBJ1-1; TRBD1 agrees at 7 bases. This CDR3 is built from 13 residues. Germline CDR1 is SGHRS and CDR2 is YFSETQ. V lost 1 base, J lost 7 bases, and 4 bases stayed unmatched. CDR3 coding DNA: TGCGCCAGCAGCTTGAAGGGGGCTGGTGAAGCTTTCTTT. As protein: CASSLKGAGEAFF.